The sequence of this T cell receptor (beta chain) was determined in a study of human versus mouse CDR3 diversity and MHC coevolution. Study findings and constraints: Mice had fewer CDR3 deletions and insertions than humans on average. By iCHAO1, human TCR beta clonotypes numbered roughly 1.7 million, the most.

Naive CD4 T cells, CD45RO-negative and CD62L-positive, were flow-sorted from PBMCs. Regarding this clone: Its specificity is not known.

The method was immunoSEQ multiplex PCR; TCRdb's version includes in-frame clones alone and lacks a portion of them. The sample gives some 60,000 clones, 85% to 95% of which show up once; 15% to 20% is in the top ten. The CDR3 extends over 14 amino acids. CDR1 GTSNPN and CDR2 SVGIG come from the germline V gene (reference sequence). After removal of 0 bases from V and 7 bases from J, the junction contained 9 bases not matched to a gene. Specimen: naive CD4+ T cells from blood. Indicated subset: CD45RO-negative CD62L-positive naive CD4 T cells. The receptor's source is a person in their sixties or seventies in good health. The rearrangement uses TRBV30 and TRBJ2-7; 7 bases line up with TRBD2. CDR3 in amino acids: CAWSVREGWGEQYF. The CDR3 coding sequence is TGTGCCTGGAGTGTGAGGGAGGGATGGGGAGAGCAGTACTTC.